This TCR beta chain stems from a study of blood T cell repertoires in COVID-19. At the level of the study: Acute-phase and convalescent COVID-19 samples originated in the United States, Italy and Spain. Sample material is recorded as cDNA or gDNA derived from T cells, B-cell-depleted T cells, or PBMCs.

Original processing methods: Quantification of nucleated cells was approximated via reference gene primer amplification. Method: immunoSEQ multiplex PCR; TCRdb's copy keeps in-frame clones and lacks some. V and J calls and clone size follow that table, whereas D and trimming were derived from the DNA. Seen here are some 150,000 clones, about 80% observed once, and the top ten hold roughly 0.6%. The CDR3 is 14 amino acids. V lost 2 bases and J lost 5, with 8 bases in between. Per the germline V gene, CDR1 is KGHDR and CDR2 is SFDVKD. The specimen was peripheral blood. This chain connects TRBV24-1 to TRBJ2-2; D possibly corresponds to TRBD2 (5 bases). The source is a man aged 60 to 69 with acute or convalescent COVID-19. CDR3 amino acids: CATSDSGLTGELFF. The CDR3 region has the DNA TGTGCCACCAGTGATTCCGGACTGACCGGGGAGCTGTTTTTT.